This T cell receptor beta chain originates from a study of blood T cell repertoires in COVID-19. About the study: There were acute and convalescent COVID-19 samples, and they came from the United States, Italy and Spain. Sources were T cells, B-cell-depleted T cells, or PBMCs; the material itself was cDNA or gDNA.

CDR3 size: 16 residues. Germline V gives CDR1 LNHDA, CDR2 SQIVND (reference sequence). Trimming removed 3 bases from V and 1 base from J; junction bases left unmatched: 4. In the authors' workflow: Amplification with reference gene primers provided the estimates of nucleated cell counts. The table came from immunoSEQ multiplex PCR; TCRdb's copy has only in-frame clones and leaves some out. V, J and clone size derive from that table, while D and trimming were established from the DNA sequence. Among about 230,000 clones listed, around 84% were seen once. The origin of this receptor is an elderly woman with active or convalescent COVID-19. The sequencing sample was made of peripheral blood. The chain links TRBV19 to TRBJ1-5; 9 positions match TRBD1. The CDR3 spells CASSMRGQGSNQPQHF. As DNA, the CDR3 is TGTGCCAGTAGTATGAGGGGACAGGGCAGCAATCAGCCCCAGCATTTT.